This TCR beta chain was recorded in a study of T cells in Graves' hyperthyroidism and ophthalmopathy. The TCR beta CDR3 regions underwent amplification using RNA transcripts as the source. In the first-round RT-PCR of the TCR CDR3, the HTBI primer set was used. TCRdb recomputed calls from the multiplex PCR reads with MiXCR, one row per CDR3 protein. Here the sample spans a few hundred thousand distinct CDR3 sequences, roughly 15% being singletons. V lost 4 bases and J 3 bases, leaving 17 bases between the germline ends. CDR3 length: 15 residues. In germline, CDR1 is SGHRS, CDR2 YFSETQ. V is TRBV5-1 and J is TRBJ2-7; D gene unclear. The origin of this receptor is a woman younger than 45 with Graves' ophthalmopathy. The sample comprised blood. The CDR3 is CASSTDAPSLYEQYF. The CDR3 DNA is TGCGCCAGCAGCACGGACGCTCCTTCCCTCTACGAGCAGTACTTC.